The 6 T cell receptor beta chains listed next were all sequenced from one sample in a study of T cell changes during pregnancy in multiple sclerosis (dated by TCRdb to the late 2010s). Libraries came from the immunoSEQ multiplex PCR assay. The table was pulled from immuneACCESS by TCRdb, which kept in-frame rearrangements only. Such tables lose some clones; where checked, under half of the loss comes from unresolved V genes, and the rest has no known cause. Counted in this sample were about 45,000 clones; 75% to 95% of them appeared once. Roughly 2.7% of the sample belongs to the ten largest clones. The material was CD8+ T cells from peripheral blood mononuclear cells, obtained in the second trimester of pregnancy. These receptors all come from a female donor with multiple sclerosis, enrolled in a pregnancy study.

This clone was seen a single time. The chain has TRBV13 and TRBJ2-7; 8 nucleotides agree with TRBD2. This CDR3 is 16 amino acids long. The ends lost 0 bases at V and 0 bases at J; junction bases unmatched: 4. CDR1 is PRHDT and CDR2 is FYEKMQ in the germline V gene (reference sequence). CDR3 residues: CASSLGQGTSSYEQYF. The CDR3 region has the DNA TGTGCCAGCAGCTTAGGACAAGGGACTAGCTCCTACGAGCAGTACTTC.

The genes are TRBV27 and TRBJ1-5; possibly TRBD1 for D (6 bases). CDR1 and CDR2 (germline): MNHEY, SMNVEV (reference sequence). The CDR3 totals 17 residues. Between the trimmed V and J ends, which lost 1 base and 1 base, there was a span of 14 bases. This CDR3 is CASSLFFAGASNQPQHF. The DNA of the CDR3 is TGTGCCAGCAGTTTATTTTTTGCGGGGGCAAGCAATCAGCCCCAGCATTTT.

The rearrangement links TRBV5-6 to TRBJ2-7; 10 bases align to TRBD1. Trimming at V came to 4 bases and at J to 7 bases, leaving 8 bases not matched to a gene. CDR1 and CDR2 (germline): SGHDT, YYEEEE. The CDR3 has 14 residues. The CDR3 DNA sequence: TGTGCCAGCAGCACCGGGACAGGGGTAGAAGAGCAGTACTTC. Translation gives CASSTGTGVEEQYF.

The chain employs TRBV5-5 and TRBJ2-7, with 7 bases fitting TRBD1. The CDR3 runs to 15 residues. Germline V CDR1 and CDR2: SGHKS, YYEKEE (reference sequence). The V segment lost 5 bases and the J segment 3 bases; nucleotides outside the gene matches: 11. The CDR3 reads CASSFSGGSVYEQYF. CDR3 DNA: TGTGCCAGCAGTTTTTCAGGGGGATCCGTCTACGAGCAGTACTTC.

V and J are TRBV19 and TRBJ1-6; D unresolved. CDR3 size: 13 residues. Deletions cut 3 bases from V and 10 bases from J, with 10 bases between. Per the germline V gene, CDR1 is LNHDA and CDR2 is SQIVND (reference sequence). CDR3 DNA sequence: TGTGCCAGTAGTATTACATTTGCCTCACCCCTCCACTTT. This encodes CASSITFASPLHF.

This chain connects TRBV12-5 to TRBJ2-2; 7 nucleotides align to TRBD2. The V segment lost 6 bases and the J segment 4 bases; nucleotides outside the gene matches: 8. The CDR3 is made up of 15 amino acids. Germline CDR1 and CDR2: LGHNT and FRNRAP. This chain's CDR3 is CASGGGTYFTGELFF. As DNA, the CDR3 is TGTGCTAGTGGCGGGGGGACTTATTTCACCGGGGAGCTGTTTTTT.